This TCR beta chain was captured in a study of identical twins. Study-level findings and limits: Zero-insertion findings could be partly confounded by invariant cells (MAIT and iNKT cells). Within cord blood, abundant beta clonotypes carried fewer insertions, but memory repertoires showed no such trend. The same donors were not followed; conclusions instead depended on cross-sectional statistical analysis. Out-of-frame alpha sequences common to twins were enriched for low generation probability.

With respect to this clonotype: What it recognizes is unknown.

TCRdb called the 5' RACE reads again in MiXCR, with one record for every CDR3 protein. The table records about 690,000 distinct CDR3 sequences, 5.5% to 7.5% of them present only once. Germline V gene data show CDR1 as LNHDA and CDR2 as SQIVND (reference sequence). There are 14 residues in the CDR3. Trimming removed 1 base at V and 4 bases at J, with 8 bases between. This clonotype originated in a man aged 18 to 30 in good health. Sequencing was performed on naive T cells sorted from blood. V usage is TRBV19 and J usage is TRBJ2-4; D call uncertain. The CDR3 DNA is TGTGCCAGTAGTATAGCCCAGACGAAAAACATTCAGTACTTC. As protein: CASSIAQTKNIQYF.